This T cell receptor (beta chain) is drawn from a study of regulatory T cells in long-lasting Graves disease. Study results and limitations: Relative to new patients (roughly 900), persistent patients exhibited greater sharing of public clonotypes (more than 2,500).

TCRdb reprocessed the reads with MiXCR, giving one entry per CDR3 protein. The table shows about 670 distinct CDR3 sequences, with around 70% occurring only once. Comments on this clonotype: Its antigen is not known.

TCR sequences were obtained from RNA taken from PBMCs. Per germline, CDR1 SGHAT and CDR2 FQDESV (reference sequence). V lost 5 bases and J 5 bases, leaving 13 bases between the germline ends. The CDR3 is 13 residues long. This clonotype was sampled from a female donor with Graves disease. The chain joins TRBV11-1 to TRBJ2-7; no definite D call. Source: peripheral blood mononuclear cells (PBMCs), taken with antithyroid drug treatment, in newly diagnosed or persistent Graves disease (not recorded which). CDR3 DNA sequence: TGTGCCAGCAGCCCCCTGGGTGGAGACGAGCAGTACTTC. This gives the protein CASSPLGGDEQYF.